This entry concerns a single TCR beta chain. Its matching antigen is unknown. The sample comes from a study of response to subunit inactivated influenza vaccine. Notes on the study in general: Authors proposed each seasonal influenza vaccination draws in few new T cells.

From germline, CDR1 is SGHTA and CDR2 FQGNSA. The CDR3 totals 15 residues. The V and J ends lost 4 bases and 6 bases respectively, with 18 bases between them. MiXCR, applied by TCRdb to the RT-PCR reads, yields one record per CDR3 protein. This table holds 500,000 to 600,000 distinct CDR3 sequences, 11% to 15% found once. The sequence derives from a man between 45 and 60 years old who received an inactivated influenza vaccine. This chain connects TRBV7-2 to TRBJ2-5; a possible D gene is TRBD2 (7 bases). This material consisted of PBMCs from blood, taken 11 to 12 days after vaccination. CDR3 sequence (DNA): TGTGCCAGCAGCTCGGGGGCGTGGCGGGGGCAGACCCAGTACTTC. Its translation: CASSSGAWRGQTQYF.